The rows below give T cell receptor beta chains drawn from one sample of a study of brain T cells in children with intractable seizures. Generated by immunoSEQ multiplex PCR, the TCRdb table keeps only in-frame clones and is missing some. The data show 300,000 to 400,000 clones, with over 85% seen just once and around 5% held by the top ten. Source: peripheral blood, taken roughly 5 months after surgery. These receptors came from a boy under two years old with tuberous sclerosis and intractable seizures. The CDR3 runs from the conserved cysteine through the conserved F or W. Each record gives: clone size, V gene, D gene, J gene, CDR3 DNA, CDR3 protein. A D gene is named only where the DNA matches it firmly. Only some rows state a clone size, as once, few, many or a class for expanded clones.

clone size: .; V gene: TRBV7-9; D gene: TRBD1; J gene: TRBJ2-5; CDR3 DNA: TGTGCCAGCAGCGGACACAGGGGGAGAACTCAAGAGACCCAGTACTTC; CDR3 protein: CASSGHRGRTQETQYF
clone size: .; V gene: TRBV5-5; D gene: .; J gene: TRBJ2-2; CDR3 DNA: TGTGCCAGCAGCTTGGGCGGGGGCCACTACACCGGGGAGCTGTTTTTT; CDR3 protein: CASSLGGGHYTGELFF
clone size: .; V gene: TRBV6-5; D gene: .; J gene: TRBJ2-2; CDR3 DNA: TGTGCCAGCAGGAGTAAGACCGGGGAGCTGTTTTTT; CDR3 protein: CASRSKTGELFF
clone size: .; V gene: TRBV10-3; D gene: TRBD1; J gene: TRBJ2-7; CDR3 DNA: TGTGCCGTAAGTCAGGGACAGGGACTTTACGAGCAGTACTTC; CDR3 protein: CAVSQGQGLYEQYF
clone size: .; V gene: TRBV30; D gene: .; J gene: TRBJ1-1; CDR3 DNA: TGTGCCTGGAGTACCGGGGTGGGTCACACTGAAGCTTTCTTT; CDR3 protein: CAWSTGVGHTEAFF
clone size: .; V gene: TRBV7-3; D gene: .; J gene: TRBJ2-1; CDR3 DNA: TGTGCCAGCAGCTACGGGACTTTGAACAATGAGCAGTTCTTC; CDR3 protein: CASSYGTLNNEQFF
clone size: .; V gene: TRBV27; D gene: .; J gene: TRBJ2-7; CDR3 DNA: TGTGCCAGCAGTTTATCTTCGGGTCCCTACGAGCAGTACTTC; CDR3 protein: CASSLSSGPYEQYF
clone size: once; V gene: TRBV5-5; D gene: .; J gene: TRBJ1-3; CDR3 DNA: TGTGCCAGCAGCTTGGAAGGGAGTTCTGGAAACACCATATATTTT; CDR3 protein: CASSLEGSSGNTIYF
clone size: .; V gene: TRBV29-1; D gene: .; J gene: TRBJ1-1; CDR3 DNA: TGCAGCGTTGCACGGTACGGGACTGAAGCTTTCTTT; CDR3 protein: CSVARYGTEAFF
clone size: .; V gene: TRBV2; D gene: .; J gene: TRBJ2-5; CDR3 DNA: TGTGCCAGCATGTTATTCCTTATAAACCAAGAGACCCAGTACTTC; CDR3 protein: CASMLFLINQETQYF
clone size: .; V gene: TRBV7-8; D gene: TRBD1; J gene: TRBJ2-7; CDR3 DNA: TGTGCCAGCAGCTCATCCAGGGGGTCCCTCTCCTACGAGCAGTACTTC; CDR3 protein: CASSSSRGSLSYEQYF
clone size: .; V gene: TRBV9; D gene: .; J gene: TRBJ2-3; CDR3 DNA: TGTGCCAGCAGCGTTTATAAGGCGGGGACAGATACGCAGTATTTT; CDR3 protein: CASSVYKAGTDTQYF
clone size: .; V gene: TRBV7-3; D gene: .; J gene: TRBJ1-1; CDR3 DNA: TGTGCCAGCAGCCTAACGCCACAGGGGAACACTGAAGCTTTCTTT; CDR3 protein: CASSLTPQGNTEAFF
clone size: .; V gene: TRBV4-1; D gene: TRBD1; J gene: TRBJ2-2; CDR3 DNA: TGCGCCAGCAGGCAACTACCAGGACAGGAGAGGAGGACCGGGGAGCTGTTTTTT; CDR3 protein: CASRQLPGQERRTGELFF
clone size: .; V gene: TRBV4-2; D gene: .; J gene: TRBJ1-6; CDR3 DNA: TGTGCCAGCAGCCCCCAGCCAAAAGCACTCATAAATTCACCCCTCCACTTT; CDR3 protein: CASSPQPKALINSPLHF
clone size: .; V gene: TRBV4-1; D gene: .; J gene: TRBJ1-2; CDR3 DNA: TGCGCCAGCAGCCAAGGAGGGGTTGGCGGCTACACCTTC; CDR3 protein: CASSQGGVGGYTF
clone size: .; V gene: TRBV5-6; D gene: .; J gene: TRBJ2-5; CDR3 DNA: TGTGCCAGCAGCTTGGTGGGATTCCAAGAGACCCAGTACTTC; CDR3 protein: CASSLVGFQETQYF
clone size: few; V gene: TRBV5-1; D gene: .; J gene: TRBJ1-6; CDR3 DNA: TGCGCCAGCAGCTGGGAGGGATCACCCCTCCACTTT; CDR3 protein: CASSWEGSPLHF
clone size: .; V gene: TRBV20-1; D gene: .; J gene: TRBJ2-7; CDR3 DNA: TGCAGTGCTAGAGCAGGCAGCCAGTACTTC; CDR3 protein: CSARAGSQYF
clone size: .; V gene: TRBV4-1; D gene: .; J gene: TRBJ2-2; CDR3 DNA: TGCGCCAGCACCCAACCCCGGGGGTTGGGGCTCGGTTTGAACACCGGGGAGCTGTTTTTT; CDR3 protein: CASTQPRGLGLGLNTGELFF
clone size: many; V gene: TRBV11-2; D gene: .; J gene: TRBJ2-3; CDR3 DNA: TGTGCCAGCAGCTCGGACAGAGTTACAGATACGCAGTATTTT; CDR3 protein: CASSSDRVTDTQYF
clone size: .; V gene: TRBV5-8; D gene: .; J gene: TRBJ1-1; CDR3 DNA: TGTGCCAGCAGCTTAACTCCGGGACACCCGAACACTGAAGCTTTCTTT; CDR3 protein: CASSLTPGHPNTEAFF
clone size: .; V gene: TRBV7-9; D gene: .; J gene: TRBJ1-4; CDR3 DNA: TGTGCCAGCAGCCACAGGGAAAAGGAAGAAAAACTGTTTTTT; CDR3 protein: CASSHREKEEKLFF
clone size: .; V gene: TRBV6-5; D gene: TRBD1; J gene: TRBJ1-4; CDR3 DNA: TGTGCCAGCAGCAGGACAGGGAATAATGAAAAACTGTTTTTT; CDR3 protein: CASSRTGNNEKLFF
clone size: .; V gene: TRBV5-1; D gene: .; J gene: TRBJ2-6; CDR3 DNA: TGCGCCAGCAAGGGCAGACCTGGGGCCAACGTCCTGACTTTC; CDR3 protein: CASKGRPGANVLTF
clone size: .; V gene: TRBV6-5; D gene: TRBD2; J gene: TRBJ2-7; CDR3 DNA: TGTGCCAGCAGTTACCGCGGGGGAAACTACGAGCAGTACTTC; CDR3 protein: CASSYRGGNYEQYF
clone size: .; V gene: TRBV7-9; D gene: TRBD1; J gene: TRBJ2-7; CDR3 DNA: TGTGCCAGCAGCTTAAGTCAAACAGGGGCCCTCTACGAGCAGTACTTC; CDR3 protein: CASSLSQTGALYEQYF
clone size: once; V gene: TRBV28; D gene: TRBD2; J gene: TRBJ2-7; CDR3 DNA: TGTGCCAGCAGTTTAGATAGCGGGCGGCAGTACTTC; CDR3 protein: CASSLDSGRQYF
clone size: .; V gene: TRBV29-1; D gene: .; J gene: TRBJ1-2; CDR3 DNA: TGCAGCGTTGAACATGGGCCCAGGGTCGGTGGCTACACCTTC; CDR3 protein: CSVEHGPRVGGYTF
clone size: .; V gene: TRBV11-2; D gene: .; J gene: TRBJ2-7; CDR3 DNA: TGTGCCAGCAGCCTCATTTTAGAGAGCGAGCAGTACTTC; CDR3 protein: CASSLILESEQYF
clone size: .; V gene: TRBV24-1; D gene: .; J gene: TRBJ2-3; CDR3 DNA: TGTGCCACCAGTGATTTCGGGGGAGGAAAAGACGTTACGCAGTATTTT; CDR3 protein: CATSDFGGGKDVTQYF
clone size: .; V gene: TRBV9; D gene: .; J gene: TRBJ1-4; CDR3 DNA: TGTGCCAGCAGCCCCCTAGGGGGGGGCAGGGGAACTAATGAAAAACTGTTTTTT; CDR3 protein: CASSPLGGGRGTNEKLFF
clone size: .; V gene: TRBV19; D gene: .; J gene: TRBJ2-3; CDR3 DNA: TGTGCCAGTAGTATAGCCCGGGGAAGCACAGATACGCAGTATTTT; CDR3 protein: CASSIARGSTDTQYF
clone size: .; V gene: TRBV7-3; D gene: TRBD1; J gene: TRBJ2-1; CDR3 DNA: TGTGCCAGCAGTCCGGACAGGGGTAATGAGCAGTTCTTC; CDR3 protein: CASSPDRGNEQFF
clone size: .; V gene: TRBV19; D gene: TRBD1; J gene: TRBJ1-1; CDR3 DNA: TGTGCCAGTAAAGGACAGGCGTACTCCTGGGTTCGGACTGAAGCTTTCTTT; CDR3 protein: CASKGQAYSWVRTEAFF
clone size: once; V gene: TRBV4-1; D gene: .; J gene: TRBJ2-7; CDR3 DNA: TGCGCCAGCAGCCAAGAGGGGGTTTACGAGCAGTACTTC; CDR3 protein: CASSQEGVYEQYF
clone size: .; V gene: TRBV3-1/TRBV3-2; D gene: TRBD1; J gene: TRBJ1-2; CDR3 DNA: TGTGCCAGCAGCCTGCAACAGGGGCAAGGTGGCTACACCTTC; CDR3 protein: CASSLQQGQGGYTF
clone size: .; V gene: TRBV5-1; D gene: TRBD2; J gene: TRBJ2-7; CDR3 DNA: TGCGCCAGCAGCTCAAAAAAGACTAGCGGCTCCTACGAGCAGTACTTC; CDR3 protein: CASSSKKTSGSYEQYF
clone size: .; V gene: TRBV24-1; D gene: .; J gene: TRBJ2-7; CDR3 DNA: TGTGCCACCAGTGATTCGACAAGTTCCTACGAGCAGTACTTC; CDR3 protein: CATSDSTSSYEQYF
clone size: .; V gene: TRBV10-3; D gene: .; J gene: TRBJ2-1; CDR3 DNA: TGTGCCATCAGTGCCTACAATGAGCAGTTCTTC; CDR3 protein: CAISAYNEQFF